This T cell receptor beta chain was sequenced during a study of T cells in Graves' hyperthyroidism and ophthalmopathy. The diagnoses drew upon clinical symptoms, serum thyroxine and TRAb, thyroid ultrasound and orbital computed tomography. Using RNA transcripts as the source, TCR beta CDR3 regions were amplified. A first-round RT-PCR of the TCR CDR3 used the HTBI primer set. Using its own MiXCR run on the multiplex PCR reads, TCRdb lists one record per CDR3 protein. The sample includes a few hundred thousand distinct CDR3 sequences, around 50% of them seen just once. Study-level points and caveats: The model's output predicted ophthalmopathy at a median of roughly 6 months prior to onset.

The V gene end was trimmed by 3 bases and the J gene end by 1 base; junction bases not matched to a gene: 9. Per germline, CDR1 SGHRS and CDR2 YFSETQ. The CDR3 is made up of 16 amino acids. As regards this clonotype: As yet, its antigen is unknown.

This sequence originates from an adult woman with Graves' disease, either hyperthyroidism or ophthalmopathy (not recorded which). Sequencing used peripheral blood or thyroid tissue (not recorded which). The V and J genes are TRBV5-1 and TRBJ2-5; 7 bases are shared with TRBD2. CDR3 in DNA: TGCGCCAGCAGCTCCACTAGCGCCGGAGGCCAAGAGACCCAGTACTTC. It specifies CASSSTSAGGQETQYF.